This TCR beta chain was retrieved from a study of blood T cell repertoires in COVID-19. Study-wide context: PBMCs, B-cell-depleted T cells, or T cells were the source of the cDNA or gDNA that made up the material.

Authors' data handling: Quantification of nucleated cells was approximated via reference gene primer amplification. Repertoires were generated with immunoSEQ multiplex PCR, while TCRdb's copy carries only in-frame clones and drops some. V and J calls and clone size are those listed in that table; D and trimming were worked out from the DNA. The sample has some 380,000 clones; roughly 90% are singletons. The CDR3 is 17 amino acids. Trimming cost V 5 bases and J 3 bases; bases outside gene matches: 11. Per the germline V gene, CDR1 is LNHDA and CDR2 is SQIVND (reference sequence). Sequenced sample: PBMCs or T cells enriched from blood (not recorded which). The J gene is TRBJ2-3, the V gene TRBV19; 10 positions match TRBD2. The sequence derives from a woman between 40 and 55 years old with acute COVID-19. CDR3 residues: CASSSPQVAGGTDTQYF. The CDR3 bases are TGTGCCAGTAGTTCTCCCCAGGTAGCGGGGGGTACAGATACGCAGTATTTT.